The 28 T cell receptor beta chains below all came from one sample that was sequenced in a study of T cells in Graves' hyperthyroidism and ophthalmopathy (dated by TCRdb to the late 2010s). The library was made by multiplex PCR. Sequencing took place on an Illumina HiSeq 2000. The TCR beta CDR3 regions were amplified from the RNA transcripts. For the first round of RT-PCR on the TCR CDR3, the HTBI primer set was used together with the Qiagen OneStep RT-PCR kit. TCRdb reprocessing: public reads trimmed at Q25 with fastp, clones called with MiXCR, in-frame beta chains kept. Identical CDR3 proteins give one entry, which carries the most common genes and DNA. The sample table lists around 520,000 distinct CDR3 sequences, about an eighth of them with a count of one. Roughly 17% of the sample is held by the ten biggest clonotypes. Sequences were obtained from blood. The receptors were gathered from a woman aged 18-29 years with Graves' hyperthyroidism.

This clonotype was seen at least ten times. J is TRBJ2-1 and V is TRBV3-1, with 7 bases that match TRBD2. This CDR3 is built from 16 residues. Germline V gene lookup returns CDR1 LGHDT and CDR2 YNNKEL (reference sequence). J lost 6 bases, V lost 0 bases, and 8 bases had no gene match. The CDR3 loop is CASSQERWREPNEQFF. The CDR3 nucleotides read TGTGCCAGCAGCCAAGAAAGGTGGCGGGAGCCCAATGAGCAGTTCTTC.

This clonotype was detected ten times or more. The chain couples TRBV11-3 to TRBJ2-1; possibly TRBD1 for D (6 bases). Trimming stripped 3 bases from V and 4 bases from J, with 13 bases between. CDR1 is SGHNT and CDR2 is YENEEA in the germline V gene. CDR3 length equals 15 residues. The CDR3 spells CASSFRGNRYNEQFF. The DNA for the CDR3 is TGTGCCAGCAGCTTTAGGGGGAACCGGTACAATGAGCAGTTCTTC.

In its sample, this clonotype was seen many times. The genes are TRBV12-3 or TRBV12-4 and TRBJ2-1, with TRBD2 matching 13 bases. The ends lost 3 bases at V and 9 bases at J; junction bases unmatched: 2. The CDR3 spans 14 residues. The CDR3, as DNA: TGTGCCAGCAGTTTCGGACTAGCGGGAGTTGAGCAGTTCTTC. Amino acids: CASSFGLAGVEQFF.

This clonotype was observed many times. This chain joins TRBV10-3 and TRBJ2-7; 9 nucleotides match TRBD1. Germline CDR1 is ENHRY and CDR2 is SYGVKD. The CDR3 is 16 amino acids. Trimming took 6 bases from V and 0 from J; bases not matched to a gene: 9. CDR3 amino acids: CAIRPGQGISSYEQYF. CDR3 coding DNA: TGTGCCATCAGGCCAGGACAGGGGATTAGCTCCTACGAGCAGTACTTC.

There are many counts of this clonotype. The chain combines TRBV20-1 with TRBJ1-2, with 7 nucleotides matching TRBD1. CDR1 is DFQATT and CDR2 is SNEGSKA in the germline V gene (reference sequence). Germline trimming cut 3 bases from V and 4 bases from J; bases unmatched to any gene: 8. This CDR3 region has 14 residues. Here the CDR3 reads CSASLSGQLYGYTF. DNA for the CDR3: TGCAGTGCTAGTCTATCGGGACAGCTCTATGGCTACACCTTC.

This clonotype was detected a few times. The chain joins TRBV4-2 to TRBJ2-1; 8 bases line up with TRBD2. CDR3 size: 17 residues. Per the germline V gene, CDR1 is LGHNA and CDR2 is YNFKEQ. With 4 bases clipped from V and 2 bases from J, the junction kept 10 bases outside the gene matches. CDR3 protein: CASSLRRETSAYNEQFF. The CDR3 nucleotides read TGTGCCAGCAGCCTCCGGCGAGAGACTAGCGCCTACAATGAGCAGTTCTTC.

This clonotype was recorded a few times. The rearrangement links TRBV20-1 to TRBJ2-1, with a weak D call TRBD2 (6 bases). The CDR3 is 14 amino acids. Germline V lookup: CDR1 DFQATT, CDR2 SNEGSKA (reference sequence). The V end lost 0 bases, the J end lost 6 bases, and 12 bases lay between the germline ends. The DNA of the CDR3 is TGCAGTGCTAGAGATCTCAACGGGGGCAATGAGCAGTTCTTC. Its protein is CSARDLNGGNEQFF.

In this sample, this clonotype turned up many times. V gene TRBV14 combines with J gene TRBJ2-7; D is unclear. The CDR3 contains 13 residues. V was pared by 1 base and J by 3 bases, with 7 bases between. Germline V gene data show CDR1 as SGHDN and CDR2 as FVKESK. CDR3 nucleotides: TGTGCCAGCAGCCAAGGACACCTCTACGAGCAGTACGTC. Amino acid sequence: CASSQGHLYEQYV.

The V and J genes are TRBV6-1 and TRBJ1-5, with 9 bases matching TRBD1. This CDR3 is built from 16 residues. The germline V gene has CDR1 MNHNS and CDR2 SASEGT. With V trimmed by 1 base and J by 3 bases, 4 bases remained unmatched. CDR3 in amino acids: CASSEGRTGANQPQHF. The CDR3 DNA follows: TGTGCCAGCAGTGAAGGGAGGACAGGGGCCAATCAGCCCCAGCATTTT.

The sample holds many counts of this clonotype. The CDR3 loop is CSASRASGSNEQFF. The CDR3 coding sequence is TGCAGTGCTAGTCGGGCTAGCGGGAGCAATGAGCAGTTCTTC. The V and J genes are TRBV20-1 and TRBJ2-1; 10 positions agree with TRBD2. V lost 3 bases to trimming and J lost 6 bases; unmatched junction nucleotides: 5. This CDR3 is 14 amino acids long. Per germline, CDR1 DFQATT and CDR2 SNEGSKA (reference sequence).

This clonotype has ten or more counts. The V call is TRBV30, the J call TRBJ2-3, with D perhaps matching TRBD2 (5 bases). Germline V gene lookup returns CDR1 GTSNPN and CDR2 SVGIG (reference sequence). CDR3 length: 15 amino acids. V gave up 4 bases and J gave up 0 bases, with 14 bases separating them. CDR3 loop: CAWNPGGASTDTQYF. The CDR3 DNA reads TGTGCCTGGAACCCTGGAGGAGCTAGCACAGATACGCAGTATTTT. Based on the CDR3 plus reference TRBV30 and TRBJ2-3, the full variable domain is SQTIHQWPATLVQPVGSPLSLECTVEGTSNPNLYWYRQAAGRGLQLLFYSVGIGQISSEVPQNLSASRPQDRQFILSSKKLLLSDSGFYLCAWNPGGASTDTQYFGPGTRLTVL.

On this clonotype: Being one base from a much bigger clone, this may be a read error. The chain links TRBV5-1 to TRBJ2-1; D is perhaps TRBD2 (6 bases). The V end was cut by 2 bases, the J end by 6 bases, with 15 bases between. Looked up from germline, CDR1 is SGHRS and CDR2 is YFSETQ. CDR3 length equals 15 residues. Here the CDR3 reads CASSFSGNAVNEQFF. The CDR3 DNA follows: TGCGCCAGCAGCTTTAGCGGTAACGCCGTCAATGAGCAGTTCTTC.

This chain uses TRBV19 with TRBJ2-1; 8 positions match TRBD2. Trimming cost V 4 bases and J 0 bases; bases outside gene matches: 23. Germline CDR1 reads LNHDA; CDR2 reads SQIVND (reference sequence). The CDR3 is 22 amino acids. CDR3: CASSTTGVGGRTQGGSYNEQFF. DNA for the CDR3: TGTGCCAGTAGTACTACGGGGGTAGGCGGGAGGACCCAAGGGGGCTCCTACAATGAGCAGTTCTTC.

This clonotype was seen at least ten times. The chain is built from TRBV20-1 and TRBJ2-7, with TRBD1 as a possible D gene (5 bases). CDR1 is DFQATT and CDR2 is SNEGSKA in the germline V gene (reference sequence). This CDR3 has 11 amino acids. Trimming removed 4 bases from V and 5 bases from J, with 9 bases in between. CDR3 in amino acids: CSAKAGHEQYV. In DNA form, the CDR3 reads TGCAGTGCTAAGGCAGGGCACGAGCAGTACGTC.

At least ten counts were recorded for this clonotype. V and J are TRBV27 and TRBJ1-1; D is perhaps TRBD1 (5 bases). V was clipped by 4 bases and J by 5 bases, with 14 bases between them. The CDR3 is made up of 14 amino acids. Germline CDR1 MNHEY, CDR2 SMNVEV (reference sequence). Written as DNA, the CDR3 is TGTGCCAGCAGTTGGGACTCCTTGGGGACTGAAGCTTTCTTT. It codes for CASSWDSLGTEAFF.

This clonotype was observed many times. The rearrangement links TRBV7-8 to TRBJ1-1; D is unclear. With 1 base removed from V and 5 bases from J, the gap between germline ends came to 14 bases. The CDR3 extends over 15 amino acids. Germline assignment: CDR1 SGHVS and CDR2 FQNEAQ. As DNA, the CDR3 is TGTGCCAGCAGCTTAGTAGCAGGAGTGGGGACTGAAGCTTTCTTT. Protein: CASSLVAGVGTEAFF.

This clonotype was counted ten times or more. The rearrangement uses TRBV30 and TRBJ1-5; the match to TRBD1 covers 8 bases. From germline, CDR1 is GTSNPN and CDR2 SVGIG (reference sequence). CDR3 length: 14 amino acids. J gave up 7 bases and V 2 bases, and 7 bases lay outside the gene matches. CDR3 DNA: TGTGCCTGGAGTCGACAGGGGAGTTCCCAGCCCCAGCATTTT. Its protein is CAWSRQGSSQPQHF.

To note about this clonotype: A much larger clonotype is one base distant, so this may be a read error. Given the absence of the conserved phenylalanine or tryptophan at the CDR3 end, a read error is likely. This chain uses TRBV29-1 with TRBJ2-1, with TRBD1 as a possible D gene (6 bases). V was pared by 6 bases and J by 3 bases, with 15 bases between. This CDR3 comprises 14 residues. Germline-derived CDR1 and CDR2 are SQVTM and ANQGSEA. CDR3 residues: CSVTDRRNYNEQFL. The CDR3, as DNA: TGCAGCGTCACCGACAGGCGGAACTACAATGAGCAGTTCCTC.

This clonotype was detected ten times or more. This chain joins TRBV10-3 and TRBJ1-2; no firm D call. With 3 bases removed from V and 12 bases from J, the gap between germline ends came to 14 bases. The CDR3 loop spans 12 amino acids. Germline CDR1 reads ENHRY; CDR2 reads SYGVKD. Written as DNA, the CDR3 is TGTGCCATCAGTGATTTACGGACGAGTAACACCTTC. This gives the protein CAISDLRTSNTF.

This clonotype showed up many times. The chain carries TRBV9 and TRBJ1-1, with D hard to call. Germline CDR1 and CDR2: SGDLS and YYNGEE. The CDR3 contains 16 residues. V was trimmed by 0 bases and J by 1 base, leaving 13 bases between them. CDR3 sequence (DNA): TGTGCCAGCAGCGTAGACTCCCGGACGGGGAACACTGAAGCTTTCTTT. Translation gives CASSVDSRTGNTEAFF.

This clonotype was seen repeatedly, ten times or more. The chain employs TRBV12-3 or TRBV12-4 and TRBJ2-1; weak D call: TRBD1 (6 bases). The V and J ends lost 5 bases and 7 bases respectively, with 12 bases between them. The CDR3 contains 13 residues. As DNA, the CDR3 is TGTGCCAGCAGTCTACGACAGGCGAATGAGCAGTTCTTC. Protein sequence: CASSLRQANEQFF.

This clonotype has a handful of counts. The gene calls are TRBV5-1 and TRBJ2-6; D is unclear. Between the trimmed V and J ends, which lost 0 bases and 0 bases, there was a span of 4 bases. Germline CDR1 and CDR2: SGHRS and YFSETQ. The CDR3 spans 15 residues. CDR3: CASSLDTSGANVLTF. CDR3 DNA: TGCGCCAGCAGCTTGGATACCTCTGGGGCCAACGTCCTGACTTTC.

The V and J genes are TRBV10-1 and TRBJ2-5; D possibly corresponds to TRBD2 (5 bases). Germline V gives CDR1 WNHNN, CDR2 SYGVQD (reference sequence). The ends were cut back, 10 bases at V and 4 bases at J, with 25 bases in the middle. The CDR3 loop spans 16 amino acids. Here the CDR3 DNA reads TGCGCCATCCAGAACTTGAAGTGGAGGCAGCGAGAGACCCAGTACTTC. This sequence encodes CAIQNLKWRQRETQYF.

The chain joins TRBV6-1 to TRBJ1-4; D gene ambiguous. Trimming stripped 8 bases from V and 14 bases from J, with 15 bases between. The germline V gene encodes CDR1 MNHNS and CDR2 SASEGT. This CDR3 contains 11 residues. The CDR3 region has the DNA TGTGCCAGCTTTCAGGAAGGAGTTCTGTTTTTT. Its protein is CASFQEGVLFF.

This clonotype has ten or more counts. The V call is TRBV7-9, the J call TRBJ1-1, with a weak D call TRBD1 (6 bases). The length of the CDR3 is 14 residues. The V gene lost 6 bases and the J gene lost 0 bases, with 11 bases spanning the gap. Per germline, CDR1 SEHNR and CDR2 FQNEAQ (reference sequence). The CDR3: CASSLGDMNTEAFF. Here the CDR3 DNA reads TGTGCCAGCAGTTTGGGGGACATGAACACTGAAGCTTTCTTT.

This clonotype has ten or more counts. The CDR3 sequence: CASKGDNTGNTIYF. The CDR3 nucleotides read TGTGCCAGCAAGGGCGACAATACTGGAAACACCATATATTTT. The rearrangement uses TRBV2 and TRBJ1-3; D is ambiguous. The CDR3 is 14 residues long. In germline, CDR1 is SNHLY, CDR2 FYNNEI. V was pared by 7 bases and J by 2 bases, with 12 bases between.

This clonotype was seen many times. This rearrangement joins TRBV15 to TRBJ1-1; D gene ambiguous. CDR1 is LNHNV, CDR2 YYDKDF, per germline (reference sequence). CDR3 length: 13 amino acids. V lost 0 bases and J lost 4, with 6 bases in between. The CDR3 is CATSREGGTEAFF. The DNA for the CDR3 is TGTGCCACCAGCAGAGAGGGAGGCACTGAAGCTTTCTTT.

This clonotype was found a few times. V is TRBV4-2 and J is TRBJ2-5; D is possibly TRBD2 (5 bases). The V end lost 0 bases, the J end lost 7 bases, and 27 bases lay between the germline ends. The length of the CDR3 is 19 residues. CDR1 LGHNA and CDR2 YNFKEQ come from the germline V gene. CDR3 in DNA: TGTGCCAGCAGCCAAGAAGTTGAATCGATAGACTACGGCTACGGGACCCAGTACTTC. The encoded protein is CASSQEVESIDYGYGTQYF.